A selection of T cell receptor beta chains follows, all from one sample in a study of blood T cell repertoires in COVID-19. Sequencing used immunoSEQ multiplex PCR; TCRdb keeps in-frame clones, though not all of them. Of some 220,000 clones listed, over 80% are singletons. Material: peripheral blood. Receptors originate from a human donor in a cohort sampled during active COVID-19. Each CDR3 is given with its conserved first and last residue. Each record gives: clone size, D gene, J gene, V gene, CDR3 protein, CDR3 DNA. A D gene is named only where the DNA matches it firmly. Only some rows state a clone size, as once, few, many or a class for expanded clones.

-,TRBD1,TRBJ2-7,TRBV19,CASNHRDRPYEQYF,TGTGCCAGCAATCACCGGGACAGACCCTACGAGCAGTACTTC
-,-,TRBJ2-4,TRBV11-2,CASIPGGGGNIQYF,TGTGCCAGCATTCCTGGAGGGGGAGGGAACATTCAGTACTTC
few,-,TRBJ1-2,TRBV3-1/TRBV3-2,CASSQRGGNLGYTF,TGTGCCAGCAGCCAAAGAGGAGGGAATCTTGGCTACACCTTC
few,TRBD1,TRBJ1-6,TRBV7-9,CASSRTGSSSYNSPLHF,TGTGCCAGCAGCAGGACAGGTTCGAGCTCCTATAATTCACCCCTCCACTTT
-,-,TRBJ1-2,TRBV27,CASSPAQVGAYYTF,TGTGCCAGCAGTCCAGCCCAGGTAGGGGCGTACTACACCTTC
-,-,TRBJ2-5,TRBV7-3,CASSSTGTWGETQYF,TGTGCCAGCAGCTCTACAGGGACCTGGGGAGAGACCCAGTACTTC
-,-,TRBJ2-5,TRBV7-8,CASSPRAYLQETQYF,TGTGCCAGCAGCCCGCGGGCCTACCTCCAAGAGACCCAGTACTTC
few,TRBD2,TRBJ2-5,TRBV9,CASSVGTSEKETQYF,TGTGCCAGCAGCGTAGGGACTAGCGAGAAAGAGACCCAGTACTTC
-,TRBD2,TRBJ2-7,TRBV3-1/TRBV3-2,CASSPGLAGAYEQYF,TGTGCCAGCAGCCCAGGACTAGCGGGGGCCTACGAGCAGTACTTC
-,TRBD1,TRBJ2-7,TRBV18,CASSPGTGRSNEQYF,TGTGCCAGCTCACCGGGGACAGGGAGATCAAACGAGCAGTACTTC
-,-,TRBJ2-3,TRBV18,CASSLDPGVGRTDTQYF,TGTGCCAGCTCACTAGATCCGGGAGTAGGAAGGACAGATACGCAGTATTTT
-,-,TRBJ1-1,TRBV2,CASGSTGPVTGMNTEAFF,TGTGCCAGCGGTTCAACAGGACCCGTAACGGGTATGAACACTGAAGCTTTCTTT
-,-,TRBJ2-2,TRBV2,CASSVESVQTGELFF,TGTGCCAGCAGTGTGGAGTCTGTTCAAACCGGGGAGCTGTTTTTT
-,TRBD1,TRBJ2-3,TRBV24-1,CATSDPGTGFGTDTQYF,TGTGCCACCAGTGACCCCGGGACAGGGTTCGGCACAGATACGCAGTATTTT
-,TRBD2,TRBJ2-1,TRBV5-4,CASSHGTSGTWEEQFF,TGTGCCAGCAGCCACGGGACTAGCGGGACTTGGGAGGAGCAGTTCTTC
once,TRBD2,TRBJ2-1,TRBV5-1,CASSLVSGGFYNEQFF,TGCGCCAGCAGCTTGGTTAGCGGGGGATTCTACAATGAGCAGTTCTTC
many,-,TRBJ1-2,TRBV25-1,CASSEYRQNYGYTF,TGTGCCAGCAGTGAATATAGACAGAACTATGGCTACACCTTC
-,TRBD2,TRBJ2-1,TRBV9,CASSVDPSGSRHEQFF,TGTGCCAGCAGCGTAGACCCTAGCGGGAGTAGGCATGAGCAGTTCTTC
-,-,TRBJ2-4,TRBV7-2,CASSFAGENIQYF,TGTGCCAGCAGCTTCGCCGGAGAAAACATTCAGTACTTC
few,TRBD2,TRBJ2-7,TRBV5-6,CASSGLVRGEEQYF,TGTGCCAGCAGCGGACTAGTCCGAGGGGAAGAGCAGTACTTC